The table lists the clone carrying this TCR beta chain with many counts. A J-beta primer mix and a sample-barcoded 5' primer were used in a second PCR of about 6 to 12 cycles. TCRdb reanalysed the 5' RACE reads using MiXCR and keeps one entry per CDR3 protein. This repertoire shows 980,000 or so distinct CDR3 sequences, around 49% found once; its top ten account for about an eighth. Aged roughly 6 to 95, donors were systemically healthy Caucasians from Russia. This entry comes from a study of blood T cells in healthy people across ages. Germline loops: CDR1 MDHEN, CDR2 SYDVKM. The germline V and J ends were trimmed by 10 bases and 1 base, with 13 bases remaining between them. CDR3 length: 13 residues.

The material sequenced was blood. The sequence came from a man younger than 40 in good health. The chain recombines TRBV28 with TRBJ1-1, with D unresolved. For the CDR3, the DNA is TGTGCCACCTCACCCGACGCGAACACTGAAGCTTTCTTT. Protein product: CATSPDANTEAFF.